This T cell receptor (beta chain) was sequenced during a study of PD-L1 blockade in urothelial cancer. Study-wide background: Blood was evaluated 3 weeks (second dose) and 6 weeks after therapy began. Study-wide findings and caveats: Sub-median blood TCR clonality before treatment predicted longer survival.

The germline CDR1 and CDR2 sequences are SQVTM and ANQGSEA. The V and J ends lost 4 bases and 0 bases respectively, with 7 bases between them. CDR3 length: 13 amino acids. Only in-frame clones appear in the TCRdb table, and some are missing; sequencing was by immunoSEQ multiplex PCR. The sample holds 38,000 or so clones, about 86% seen once. Regarding this clone: What it binds is unknown.

V is TRBV29-1 and J is TRBJ2-1; no clear D. This TCR was recovered from a man aged 60 to 75 with urothelial cancer. The sequenced sample was PBMCs, obtained around atezolizumab (anti-PD-L1) treatment. CDR3 residues: CSVVRGSYNEQFF. The CDR3, as DNA: TGCAGCGTTGTGCGAGGCTCCTACAATGAGCAGTTCTTC.